These 13 T cell receptor beta chains share one sample of origin, sequenced in a study of T cell changes during pregnancy in multiple sclerosis. The assay was immunoSEQ multiplex PCR, and TCRdb's table has in-frame clones only and misses some. The data hold some 74,000 clones, with about 92% observed a single time. The sequences come from peripheral blood, collected before pregnancy. Receptor source: a female donor with multiple sclerosis, enrolled in a pregnancy study.

The V gene is TRBV28, the J gene TRBJ2-1; TRBD2 aligns across 16 bases. After removal of 6 bases from V and 13 bases from J, the junction contained 6 bases not matched to a gene. The CDR3 contains 14 residues. The germline V gene encodes CDR1 MDHEN and CDR2 SYDVKM. The CDR3 DNA reads as TGTGCCAGCAGACCGGGACTAGCGGGAGGGAACCAGTTCTTC. Its protein product is CASRPGLAGGNQFF.

The chain links TRBV19 to TRBJ2-3; D unresolved. Looked up from germline, CDR1 is LNHDA and CDR2 is SQIVND (reference sequence). V gave up 2 bases and J gave up 0 bases, with 6 bases separating them. The CDR3 covers 14 residues. In nucleotides, the CDR3 is TGTGCCAGTAGTATATACGGGAGCACAGATACGCAGTATTTT. It yields the protein CASSIYGSTDTQYF. Filled out from reference TRBV19 and TRBJ2-3, the complete variable domain reads DGGITQSPKYLFRKEGQNVTLSCEQNLNHDAMYWYRQDPGQGLRLIYYSQIVNDFQKGDIAEGYSVSREKKESFPLTVTSAQKNPTAFYLCASSIYGSTDTQYFGPGTRLTVL.

The CDR3 bases are TGTGCCAGCAGATCCCTGGACAGGGACTATGGCTACACCTTC. This codes for CASRSLDRDYGYTF. This rearrangement joins TRBV6-6 to TRBJ1-2; 8 bases fit TRBD1. V shed 6 bases, J shed 3 bases, and the junction held 6 bases outside the gene matches. The germline CDR1 and CDR2 sequences are MNHNY and SVGAGI (reference sequence). This CDR3 region has 14 residues.

This chain joins TRBV5-6 and TRBJ2-7, with D possibly being TRBD2 (6 bases). V lost 2 bases, J lost 3 bases, and 12 bases lay in between. Germline values: CDR1 SGHDT, CDR2 YYEEEE. The CDR3 consists of 14 residues. The CDR3 DNA follows: TGTGCCAGCAGCTTCCCCGGGAGTGTCTACGAGCAGTACTTC. Its protein product is CASSFPGSVYEQYF.

This sequence joins TRBV28 and TRBJ1-5, with 9 bases fitting TRBD1. With 2 bases clipped from V and 7 bases from J, the junction kept 12 bases outside the gene matches. Germline V CDR1 and CDR2: MDHEN, SYDVKM. This CDR3 contains 17 residues. The CDR3, as DNA: TGTGCCAGCAGTTTAATATCCCGGGACAGGGCCACGCAGCCCCAGCATTTT. Translating gives CASSLISRDRATQPQHF.

This clone occurred once. This chain connects TRBV30 to TRBJ2-3; 8 bases are shared with TRBD2. The CDR3 loop spans 16 amino acids. Germline values: CDR1 GTSNPN, CDR2 SVGIG (reference sequence). The J segment lost 0 bases and the V segment lost 2 bases, leaving 7 bases of the junction unmatched. The CDR3 DNA reads TGTGCCTGGAGTACCCTTAGCGGGACTAGCACAGATACGCAGTATTTT. Amino acid sequence: CAWSTLSGTSTDTQYF.

The chain recombines TRBV4-3 with TRBJ2-1; 11 bases align to TRBD2. Trimming at V came to 5 bases and at J to 4 bases, leaving 10 bases not matched to a gene. This CDR3 spans 17 amino acids. Germline V CDR1 and CDR2: LGHNA, YSLEER. CDR3 coding DNA: TGCGCCAGCAGCGTGGGACTAGCGGATTCTAGGTACAATGAGCAGTTCTTC. It specifies CASSVGLADSRYNEQFF.

The chain carries TRBV18 and TRBJ2-6; D may be TRBD1 (5 bases). V was cut by 6 bases and J by 0 bases, with 15 bases left in between. The CDR3 has 17 amino acids. Germline lookup yields CDR1 KGHSH and CDR2 LQKENI. CDR3 residues: CASSQPTGLSGANVLTF. CDR3 DNA: TGTGCCAGCTCGCAACCCACAGGCCTCTCTGGGGCCAACGTCCTGACTTTC.

A single count supports this clone. J is TRBJ1-5 and V is TRBV19, with 8 bases that match TRBD1. Germline CDR1 reads LNHDA; CDR2 reads SQIVND (reference sequence). Trimming took 6 bases from V and 6 from J; bases not matched to a gene: 10. The CDR3 is 15 residues long. CDR3 protein: CASRLQQGEGQPQHF. The CDR3 region has the DNA TGTGCCAGTAGACTACAACAGGGGGAGGGTCAGCCCCAGCATTTT.

The V and J genes are TRBV7-8 and TRBJ2-6, with TRBD2 matching over 9 bases. This CDR3 spans 17 amino acids. Per germline, CDR1 SGHVS and CDR2 FQNEAQ. Unmatched junction bases numbered 2, after V lost 2 bases and J lost 0 bases. Here the CDR3 DNA reads TGTGCCAGCAGCTTATCGCGGGGGGGCTCTGGGGCCAACGTCCTGACTTTC. Translating gives CASSLSRGGSGANVLTF. The full variable domain, rest sourced from reference TRBV7-8 and TRBJ2-6, is GAGVSQSPRYKVAKRGQDVALRCDPISGHVSLFWYQQALGQGPEFLTYFQNEAQLDKSGLPSDRFFAERPEGSVSTLKIQRTQQEDSAVYLCASSLSRGGSGANVLTFGAGSRLTVL.

The chain links TRBV29-1 to TRBJ2-5; 7 positions agree with TRBD1. Per the germline V gene, CDR1 is SQVTM and CDR2 is ANQGSEA. The V segment lost 3 bases and the J segment 3 bases; nucleotides outside the gene matches: 7. The CDR3 loop spans 14 amino acids. CDR3 nucleotide sequence: TGCAGCGTTGATGGTGGGACAGACGAAGAGACCCAGTACTTC. Protein sequence: CSVDGGTDEETQYF.

The CDR3 DNA reads TGCGCCAGCAGCCCGGGGACAGGGGCCAGGGACTATGGCTACACCTTC. Its protein is CASSPGTGARDYGYTF. The chain is built from TRBV5-1 and TRBJ1-2; the match to TRBD1 covers 10 bases. The CDR3 is made up of 16 amino acids. The V and J ends lost 4 bases and 3 bases, in that order; junction bases with no gene match: 9. From germline, CDR1 is SGHRS and CDR2 YFSETQ.

This clone was seen just once. The chain recombines TRBV4-3 with TRBJ2-7; 12 bases agree with TRBD2. CDR3 length: 19 residues. Germline V gene lookup returns CDR1 LGHNA and CDR2 YSLEER. Trimming cost V 0 bases and J 1 base; bases outside gene matches: 10. The CDR3 nucleotides read TGCGCCAGCAGCCAAGATTCCCCTAGCGGGAGGGCCGGGTCCTACGAGCAGTACTTC. Translated: CASSQDSPSGRAGSYEQYF.